The T cell receptor beta chain under discussion was sequenced for a study of blood T cell repertoires in COVID-19. Overall study context: Collection of acute and convalescent COVID-19 samples took place in the United States, Italy and Spain. PBMCs, B-cell-depleted T cells, or T cells provided the cDNA or gDNA that made up the material.

Worth noting for this clone: Other DNA sequences from this sample encode an identical CDR3 as well.

Authors' methods: Reference gene primer amplification gave estimated nucleated cell counts. Using immunoSEQ multiplex PCR, the repertoire was profiled, and TCRdb retains in-frame clones only, with some absent. The D gene and trimming were derived from the DNA, and the V and J assignments and clone size from that table. Found here are 260,000 or so clones, approximately 86% of them singletons; the top ten hold 0.7%. The CDR3 runs to 16 residues. V was clipped by 6 bases and J by 0 bases; unmatched bases: 8. CDR1 and CDR2 from the germline V gene are MNHEY and SMNVEV (reference sequence). V is TRBV27 and J is TRBJ1-5, with 7 bases matching TRBD1. The clonotype was recovered from a human donor in a cohort sampled during active COVID-19. Sequencing was performed on peripheral blood. The CDR3 DNA reads as TGTGCCAGCAGCCAGGGACAGAGTTATAGCAATCAGCCCCAGCATTTT. Translation gives CASSQGQSYSNQPQHF.